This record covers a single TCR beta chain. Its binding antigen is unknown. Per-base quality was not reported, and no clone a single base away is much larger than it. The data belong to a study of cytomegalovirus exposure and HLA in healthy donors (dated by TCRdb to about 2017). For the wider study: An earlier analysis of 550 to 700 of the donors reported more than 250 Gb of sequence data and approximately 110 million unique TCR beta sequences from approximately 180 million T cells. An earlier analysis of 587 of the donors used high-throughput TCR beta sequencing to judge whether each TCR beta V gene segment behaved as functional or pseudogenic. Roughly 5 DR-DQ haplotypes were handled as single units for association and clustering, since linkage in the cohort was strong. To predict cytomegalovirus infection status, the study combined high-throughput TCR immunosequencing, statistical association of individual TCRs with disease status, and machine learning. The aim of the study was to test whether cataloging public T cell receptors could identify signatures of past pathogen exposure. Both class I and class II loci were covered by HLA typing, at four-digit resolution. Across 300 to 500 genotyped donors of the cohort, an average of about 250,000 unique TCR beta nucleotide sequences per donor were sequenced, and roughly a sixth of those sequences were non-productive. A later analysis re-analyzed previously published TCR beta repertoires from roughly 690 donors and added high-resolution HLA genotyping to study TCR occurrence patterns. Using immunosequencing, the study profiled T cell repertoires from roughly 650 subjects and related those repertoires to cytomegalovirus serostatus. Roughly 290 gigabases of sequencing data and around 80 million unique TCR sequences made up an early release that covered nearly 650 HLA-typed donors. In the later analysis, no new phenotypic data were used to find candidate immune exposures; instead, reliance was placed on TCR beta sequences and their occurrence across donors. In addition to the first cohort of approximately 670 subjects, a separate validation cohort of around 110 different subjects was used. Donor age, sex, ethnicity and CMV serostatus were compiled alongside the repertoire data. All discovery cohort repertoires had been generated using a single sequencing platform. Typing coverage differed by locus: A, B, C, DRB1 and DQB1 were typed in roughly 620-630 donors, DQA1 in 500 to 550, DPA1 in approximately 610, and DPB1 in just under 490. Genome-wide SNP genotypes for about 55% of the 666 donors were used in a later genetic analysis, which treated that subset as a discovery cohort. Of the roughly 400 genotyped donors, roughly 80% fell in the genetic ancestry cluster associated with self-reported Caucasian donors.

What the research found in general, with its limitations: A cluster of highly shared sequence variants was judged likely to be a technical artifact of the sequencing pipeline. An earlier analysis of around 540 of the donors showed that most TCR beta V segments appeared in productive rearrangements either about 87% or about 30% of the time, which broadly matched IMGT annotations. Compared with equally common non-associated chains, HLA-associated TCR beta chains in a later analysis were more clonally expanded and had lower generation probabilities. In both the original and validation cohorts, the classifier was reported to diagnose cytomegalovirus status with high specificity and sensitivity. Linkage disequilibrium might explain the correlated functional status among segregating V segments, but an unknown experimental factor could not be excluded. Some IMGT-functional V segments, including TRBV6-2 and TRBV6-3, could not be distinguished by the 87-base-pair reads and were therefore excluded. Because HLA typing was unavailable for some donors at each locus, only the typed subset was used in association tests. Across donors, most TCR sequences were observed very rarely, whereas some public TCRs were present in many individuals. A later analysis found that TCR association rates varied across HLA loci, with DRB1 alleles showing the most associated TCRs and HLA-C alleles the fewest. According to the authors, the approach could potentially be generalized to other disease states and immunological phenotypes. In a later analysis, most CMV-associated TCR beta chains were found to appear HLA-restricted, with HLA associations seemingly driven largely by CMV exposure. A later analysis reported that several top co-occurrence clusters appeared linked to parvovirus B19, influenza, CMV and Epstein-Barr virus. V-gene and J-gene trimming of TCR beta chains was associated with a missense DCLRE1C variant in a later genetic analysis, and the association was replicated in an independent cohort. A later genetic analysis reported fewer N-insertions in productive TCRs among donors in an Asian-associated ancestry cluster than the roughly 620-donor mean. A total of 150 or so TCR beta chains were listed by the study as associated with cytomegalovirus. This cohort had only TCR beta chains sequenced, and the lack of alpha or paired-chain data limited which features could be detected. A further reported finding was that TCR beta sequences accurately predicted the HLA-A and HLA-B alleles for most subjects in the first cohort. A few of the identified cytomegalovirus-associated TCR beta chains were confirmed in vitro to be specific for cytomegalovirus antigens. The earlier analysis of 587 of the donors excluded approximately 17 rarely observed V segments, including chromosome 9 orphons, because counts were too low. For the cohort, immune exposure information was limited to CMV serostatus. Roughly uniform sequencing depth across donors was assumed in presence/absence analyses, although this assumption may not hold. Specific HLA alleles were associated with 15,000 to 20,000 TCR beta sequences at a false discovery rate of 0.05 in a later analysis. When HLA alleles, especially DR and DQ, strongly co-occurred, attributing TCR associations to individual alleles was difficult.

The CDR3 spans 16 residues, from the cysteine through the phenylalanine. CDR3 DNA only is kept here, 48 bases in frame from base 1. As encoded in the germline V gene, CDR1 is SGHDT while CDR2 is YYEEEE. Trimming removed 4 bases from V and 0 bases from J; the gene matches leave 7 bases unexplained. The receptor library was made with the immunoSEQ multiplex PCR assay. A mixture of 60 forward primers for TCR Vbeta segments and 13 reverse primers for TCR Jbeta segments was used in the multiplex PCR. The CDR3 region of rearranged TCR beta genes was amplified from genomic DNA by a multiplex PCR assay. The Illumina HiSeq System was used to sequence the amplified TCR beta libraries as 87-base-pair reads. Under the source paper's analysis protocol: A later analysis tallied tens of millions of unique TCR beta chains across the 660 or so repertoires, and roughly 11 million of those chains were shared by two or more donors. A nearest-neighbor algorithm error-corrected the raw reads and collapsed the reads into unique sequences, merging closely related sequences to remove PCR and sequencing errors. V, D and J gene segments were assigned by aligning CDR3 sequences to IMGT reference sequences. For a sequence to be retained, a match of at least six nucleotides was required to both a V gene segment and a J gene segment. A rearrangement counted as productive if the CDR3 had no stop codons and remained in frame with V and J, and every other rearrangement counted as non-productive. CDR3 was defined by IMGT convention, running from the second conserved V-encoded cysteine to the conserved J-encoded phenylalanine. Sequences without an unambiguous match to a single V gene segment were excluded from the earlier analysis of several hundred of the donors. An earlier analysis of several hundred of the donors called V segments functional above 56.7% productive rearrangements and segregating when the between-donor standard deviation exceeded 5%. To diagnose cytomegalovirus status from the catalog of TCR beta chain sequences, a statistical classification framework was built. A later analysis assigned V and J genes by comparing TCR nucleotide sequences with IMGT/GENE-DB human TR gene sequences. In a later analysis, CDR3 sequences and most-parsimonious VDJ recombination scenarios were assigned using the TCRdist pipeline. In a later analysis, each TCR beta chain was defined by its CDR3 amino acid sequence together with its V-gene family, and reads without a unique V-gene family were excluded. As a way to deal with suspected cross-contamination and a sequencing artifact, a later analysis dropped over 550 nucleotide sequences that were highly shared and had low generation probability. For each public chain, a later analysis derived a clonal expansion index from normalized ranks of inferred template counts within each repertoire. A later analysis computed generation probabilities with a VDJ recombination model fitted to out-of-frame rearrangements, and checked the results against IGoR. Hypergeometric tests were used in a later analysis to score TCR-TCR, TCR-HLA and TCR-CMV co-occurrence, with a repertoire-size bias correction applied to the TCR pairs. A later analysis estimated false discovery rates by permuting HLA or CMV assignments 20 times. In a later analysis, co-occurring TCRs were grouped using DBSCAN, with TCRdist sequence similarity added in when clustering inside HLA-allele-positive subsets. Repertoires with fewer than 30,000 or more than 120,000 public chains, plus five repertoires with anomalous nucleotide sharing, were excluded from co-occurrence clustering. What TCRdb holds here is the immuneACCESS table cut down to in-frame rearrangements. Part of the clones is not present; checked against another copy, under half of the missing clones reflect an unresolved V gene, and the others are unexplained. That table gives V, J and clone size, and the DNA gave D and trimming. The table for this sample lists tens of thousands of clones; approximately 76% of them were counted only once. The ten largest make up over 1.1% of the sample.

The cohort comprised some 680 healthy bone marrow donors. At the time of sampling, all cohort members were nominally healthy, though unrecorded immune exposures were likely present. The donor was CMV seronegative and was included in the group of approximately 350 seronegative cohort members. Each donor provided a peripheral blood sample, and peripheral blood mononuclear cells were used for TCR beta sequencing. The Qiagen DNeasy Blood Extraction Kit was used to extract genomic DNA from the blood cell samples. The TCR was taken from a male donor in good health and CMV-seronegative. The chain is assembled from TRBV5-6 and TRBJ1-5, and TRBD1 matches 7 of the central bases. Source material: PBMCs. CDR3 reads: CASSRQGEYSNQPQHF. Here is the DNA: TGTGCCAGCAGCCGACAGGGAGAGTATAGCAATCAGCCCCAGCATTTT.